This TCR beta chain was captured in a study of blood T cell repertoires in COVID-19. About the study: There were acute and convalescent COVID-19 samples, and they came from the United States, Italy and Spain. The analysed material was cDNA or gDNA that came from T cells, B-cell-depleted T cells, or PBMCs.

In the original processing: From reference gene primer amplification, estimates of nucleated cell counts were derived. Data came from immunoSEQ multiplex PCR; TCRdb stores just in-frame clones and leaves some out. Clonal size and the V and J genes are those of that table, whereas D and trimming came from the DNA. The table includes a few hundred thousand clones, around 90% detected once. The V and J ends lost 5 bases and 3 bases respectively, with 11 bases between them. The germline CDR1 and CDR2 sequences are SGHTA and FQGTGA. CDR3 length: 13 residues. The source of this sequence is a woman aged 35 to 49 with COVID-19, enrolled during active disease. The sample comprised peripheral blood. This chain links TRBV7-3 with TRBJ2-7, with D unclear. DNA for the CDR3: TGTGCCAGCAGCGCCGTCCCGGGCTACGAGCAGTACTTC. Protein: CASSAVPGYEQYF. Full variable domain (rest looked up from reference TRBV7-3 and TRBJ2-7): GAGVSQTPSNKVTEKGKYVELRCDPISGHTALYWYRQSLGQGPEFLIYFQGTGAADDSGLPNDRFFAVRPEGSVSTLKIQRTERGDSAVYLCASSAVPGYEQYFGPGTRLTVT.